Listed here is a single TCR beta chain. The antigen it recognizes is unknown. One base away there is no much larger clone; base qualities are not given. The CDR3 measures 15 amino acids from cysteine to phenylalanine. The DNA shown is the 45-base CDR3, in frame from base 1. The germline V gene provides CDR1 SGHTA and CDR2 FQGTGA. V is cut by 5 bases and J by 1 base, and the space between the germline ends is 13 bases. The sample comes from a study of T cells after somatic rescue of genetic block (dated by TCRdb to the early 2020s). For the wider study: What the study looked at was long-term robustness, specifically in a T-cell system that came about through somatic rescue of a genetic block in T-cell development.

Preparation of the library involved the immunoSEQ multiplex PCR assay. TCRdb's version of the immuneACCESS table is confined to in-frame rearrangements and falls short of the full clone set. An unresolved V gene accounts for under half of the shortfall where checked; the remainder is of unknown origin. This sample holds over 10,000 clones; around 71% were observed only once. The ten largest clones represent 12% of the sample. The chain employs TRBV7-3 and TRBJ2-3; the D region possibly corresponds to TRBD2 (6 bases align). The clonotype was recovered from a boy between 10 and 17 years old. The sequenced sample was peripheral blood mononuclear cells (PBMCs). The nucleotide sequence is TGTGCCAGCAGCCTACTAGCCAGTCGCACAGATACGCAGTATTTT. This sequence encodes CASSLLASRTDTQYF.